What follows are 19 T cell receptor beta chains derived from one specimen sequenced in a study of blood T cell repertoires in COVID-19. Assay: immunoSEQ multiplex PCR; the TCRdb copy retains only in-frame clones and omits some. The table has 150,000 to 180,000 clones, 75% to 85% seen once. Sequencing was done on a sample of peripheral blood. All receptors derive from a woman in her 50s with acute or convalescent COVID-19.

The chain is built from TRBV18 and TRBJ2-3; D is possibly TRBD2 (6 bases). Germline V gives CDR1 KGHSH, CDR2 LQKENI. This CDR3 contains 13 residues. V dropped 2 bases and J dropped 12 bases, with 15 bases sitting between them. The CDR3 here is CASSPERAVPQYF. CDR3 nucleotides: TGTGCCAGCTCACCAGAGCGGGCCGTACCACAGTATTTT.

This chain uses TRBV28 with TRBJ2-2, with TRBD2 identical over 7 bases. J was trimmed by 6 bases and V by 6 bases; bases with no gene match: 10. This CDR3 has 15 amino acids. Germline lookup yields CDR1 MDHEN and CDR2 SYDVKM. The CDR3 loop reads CASRTTNAGAGELFF. DNA for the CDR3: TGTGCCAGCAGGACGACTAACGCGGGAGCCGGGGAGCTGTTTTTT.

V is TRBV10-2 and J is TRBJ1-2; TRBD1 aligns across 9 bases. Losses at the gene ends were 7 bases for V and 5 bases for J; bases not matched to a gene: 8. Germline V gives CDR1 WSHSY, CDR2 SAAADI. The CDR3 runs 14 residues. The CDR3 bases are TGCGCCAGCAACTTGGGACAGGGTTCGTATGGCTACACCTTC. This sequence encodes CASNLGQGSYGYTF.

CDR3 in DNA: TGTGCCAGCTCACCCCGGACAGGGGGTAGCGAAAAACTGTTTTTT. Amino acid sequence: CASSPRTGGSEKLFF. The chain is built from TRBV18 and TRBJ1-4; 10 positions match TRBD1. The CDR3 spans 15 residues. Per the germline V gene, CDR1 is KGHSH and CDR2 is LQKENI. J was trimmed by 8 bases and V by 3 bases; bases with no gene match: 6.

V and J are TRBV7-2 and TRBJ2-7; 7 positions match TRBD1. The CDR3 covers 15 residues. J was trimmed by 5 bases and V by 5 bases; bases with no gene match: 12. CDR1 is SGHTA, CDR2 FQGNSA, per germline. Written as DNA, the CDR3 is TGTGCCAGCAGCACAGTACCGGGACAGCTGGACGAGCAGTACTTC. This translates into CASSTVPGQLDEQYF.

V gene TRBV7-9 combines with J gene TRBJ1-4, with unresolved D. The CDR3 spans 15 residues. V dropped 2 bases and J dropped 4 bases, with 11 bases sitting between them. Germline V gene lookup returns CDR1 SEHNR and CDR2 FQNEAQ (reference sequence). The CDR3 loop reads CASSLNGRNNEKLFF. The CDR3 DNA sequence: TGTGCCAGCAGCTTAAATGGCAGGAATAATGAAAAACTGTTTTTT.

This sequence joins TRBV9 and TRBJ1-2; 9 bases fit TRBD1. This CDR3 has 13 residues. Germline V gives CDR1 SGDLS, CDR2 YYNGEE. Trimming removed 3 bases from V and 6 bases from J; junction bases left unmatched: 3. The CDR3 protein is CASSATGGDGYTF. CDR3 nucleotide sequence: TGTGCCAGCAGCGCGACAGGGGGAGATGGCTACACCTTC.

The chain is built from TRBV7-2 and TRBJ2-3; TRBD2 agrees at 10 bases. J lost 5 bases, V lost 6 bases, and 2 bases had no gene match. CDR3 length: 13 amino acids. From germline, CDR1 is SGHTA and CDR2 FQGNSA. CDR3 in DNA: TGTGCCAGCAGTACTAGCGGGAAAGATACGCAGTATTTT. It specifies CASSTSGKDTQYF.

The CDR3 DNA is TGTGCCAGCAGCCTTAATCCCGGGACAGCAGATGGCTACACCTTC. Translation: CASSLNPGTADGYTF. The chain carries TRBV14 and TRBJ1-2; TRBD1 matches 7 bases. The CDR3 contains 15 residues. From germline, CDR1 is SGHDN and CDR2 FVKESK. With V trimmed by 4 bases and J by 6 bases, 11 bases remained unmatched.

The rearrangement uses TRBV12-5 and TRBJ1-4, with D possibly matching TRBD1 (5 bases). The V end lost 1 base, the J end lost 2 bases, and 5 bases lay between the germline ends. The germline gives CDR1 LGHNT, CDR2 FRNRAP. The CDR3 contains 14 residues. The CDR3 loop is CASGLGGTNEKLFF. The DNA of the CDR3 is TGTGCTAGTGGTTTGGGGGGCACTAATGAAAAACTGTTTTTT.

This rearrangement joins TRBV9 to TRBJ1-5; D might be TRBD1 (5 bases). V was trimmed by 3 bases and J by 9 bases, leaving 13 bases between them. The CDR3 contains 13 residues. Germline lookup yields CDR1 SGDLS and CDR2 YYNGEE. The CDR3 DNA is TGTGCCAGCAGCGAGACAGAGCTGGGGCCCCAGCATTTT. Amino acid sequence: CASSETELGPQHF. Full variable domain (outside the CDR3, taken from reference TRBV9 and TRBJ1-5): DSGVTQTPKHLITATGQRVTLRCSPRSGDLSVYWYQQSLDQGLQFLIQYYNGEERAKGNILERFSAQQFPDLHSELNLSSLELGDSALYFCASSETELGPQHFGDGTRLSIL.

The genes are TRBV1 and TRBJ2-3; the tabulated D call, TRBD2, remains unverified against the DNA. TRBV1 is shown as a pseudogene. The CDR3 has 21 residues. The CDR3 loop reads CTSSLRVVAGEGMLCTDTQYF. The CDR3 DNA reads TGCACCAGCAGCCTGAGAGTGGTAGCGGGGGAAGGGATGTTATGCACAGATACGCAGTATTTT.

This chain uses TRBV27 with TRBJ2-2, with a possible D match to TRBD1 (6 bases). The germline V gene has CDR1 MNHEY and CDR2 SMNVEV (reference sequence). This CDR3 region has 16 residues. Deletions cut 2 bases from V and 4 bases from J, with 14 bases between. The CDR3 sequence is CASSLKGQGITGELFF. In DNA, the CDR3 is TGTGCCAGCAGTTTAAAGGGTCAGGGGATCACCGGGGAGCTGTTTTTT.

The chain uses TRBV9 and TRBJ2-3, with D perhaps TRBD1 (8 bases). Germline-derived CDR1 and CDR2 are SGDLS and YYNGEE. V gave up 3 bases and J gave up 4 bases, with 21 bases separating them. CDR3 size: 17 residues. CDR3 DNA sequence: TGTGCCAGCAGCGCCCTCCCGCGGACAGGGAGGGCAGATACGCAGTATTTT. This translates into CASSALPRTGRADTQYF.

The rearrangement uses TRBV16 and TRBJ1-6; D remains ambiguous. With 2 bases removed from V and 3 bases from J, the gap between germline ends came to 14 bases. The CDR3 has 17 amino acids. Germline assignment: CDR1 KGHSY and CDR2 FQNENV. Here the CDR3 DNA reads TGTGCCAGCAGCCAAAGGCAGGCACGTGGCTATAATTCACCCCTCCACTTT. Protein product: CASSQRQARGYNSPLHF. Complete variable domain (other parts from reference TRBV16 and TRBJ1-6): GEEVAQTPKHLVRGEGQKAKLYCAPIKGHSYVFWYQQVLKNEFKFLISFQNENVFDETGMPKERFSAKCLPNSPCSLEIQATKLEDSAVYFCASSQRQARGYNSPLHFGNGTRLTVT.

J is TRBJ2-3 and V is TRBV9, with 7 bases fitting TRBD2. This CDR3 has 16 residues. V shed 0 bases, J shed 2 bases, and the junction held 6 bases outside the gene matches. Germline CDR1 is SGDLS and CDR2 is YYNGEE. CDR3 loop: CASSVGASGYTDTQYF. CDR3 coding DNA: TGTGCCAGCAGCGTAGGGGCTAGCGGATACACAGATACGCAGTATTTT.

The V call is TRBV7-9, the J call TRBJ1-4; 9 bases fit TRBD1. Germline values: CDR1 SEHNR, CDR2 FQNEAQ (reference sequence). Trimming at V came to 5 bases and at J to 10 bases, leaving 14 bases not matched to a gene. The length of the CDR3 is 16 residues. This CDR3 reads CASSRPGQGSSLKLFF. Here the CDR3 DNA reads TGTGCCAGCAGCCGGCCGGGACAGGGCTCATCGTTAAAACTGTTTTTT.

A note on this clone: Other DNA sequences in the sample encode the same CDR3. V gene TRBV5-1 combines with J gene TRBJ1-4, with 8 positions matching TRBD1. CDR1 and CDR2 (germline): SGHRS, YFSETQ. With 0 bases clipped from V and 3 bases from J, the junction kept 4 bases outside the gene matches. The CDR3 runs to 16 residues. CDR3 DNA: TGCGCCAGCAGCTTGGCGGTGACAGGGGCTAATGAAAAACTGTTTTTT. Residues: CASSLAVTGANEKLFF. Supplemented by reference TRBV5-1 and TRBJ1-4, the full variable domain reads KAGVTQTPRYLIKTRGQQVTLSCSPISGHRSVSWYQQTPGQGLQFLFEYFSETQRNKGNFPGRFSGRQFSNSRSEMNVSTLELGDSALYLCASSLAVTGANEKLFFGSGTQLSVL.

V and J are TRBV7-8 and TRBJ1-2; D not resolved. There are 12 residues in the CDR3. The ends were cut back, 1 base at V and 8 bases at J, with 8 bases in the middle. The germline CDR1 and CDR2 sequences are SGHVS and FQNEAQ. CDR3 amino acids: CASSLDQAGYTF. CDR3 sequence (DNA): TGTGCCAGCAGCTTAGATCAAGCCGGCTACACCTTC. Full variable domain (rest looked up from reference TRBV7-8 and TRBJ1-2): GAGVSQSPRYKVAKRGQDVALRCDPISGHVSLFWYQQALGQGPEFLTYFQNEAQLDKSGLPSDRFFAERPEGSVSTLKIQRTQQEDSAVYLCASSLDQAGYTFGSGTRLTVV.